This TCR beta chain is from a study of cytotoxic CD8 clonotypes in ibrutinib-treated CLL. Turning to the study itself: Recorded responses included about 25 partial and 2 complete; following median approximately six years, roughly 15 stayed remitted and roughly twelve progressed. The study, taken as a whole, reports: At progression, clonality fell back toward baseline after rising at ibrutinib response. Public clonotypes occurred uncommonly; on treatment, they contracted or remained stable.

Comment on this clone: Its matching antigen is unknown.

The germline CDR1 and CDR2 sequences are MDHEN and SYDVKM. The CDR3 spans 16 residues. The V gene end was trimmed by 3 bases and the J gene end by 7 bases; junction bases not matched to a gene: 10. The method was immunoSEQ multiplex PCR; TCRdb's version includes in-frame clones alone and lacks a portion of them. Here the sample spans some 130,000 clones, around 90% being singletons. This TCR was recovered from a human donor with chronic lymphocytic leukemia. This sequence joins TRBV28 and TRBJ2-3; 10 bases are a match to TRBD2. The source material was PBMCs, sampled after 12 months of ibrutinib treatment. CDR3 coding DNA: TGTGCCAGCAGTTTTCGGCCTAGCGGGAGCCGGAATACGCAGTATTTT. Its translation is CASSFRPSGSRNTQYF.